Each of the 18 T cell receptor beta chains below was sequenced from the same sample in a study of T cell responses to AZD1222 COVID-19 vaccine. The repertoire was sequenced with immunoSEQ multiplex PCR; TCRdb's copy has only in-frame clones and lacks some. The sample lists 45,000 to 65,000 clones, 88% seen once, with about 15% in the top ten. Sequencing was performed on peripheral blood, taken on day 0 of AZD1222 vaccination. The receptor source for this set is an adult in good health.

CDR3 sequence: CASSQEPGLNTGELFF. The CDR3 region has the DNA TGTGCCAGCAGCCAAGAGCCAGGGCTGAACACCGGGGAGCTGTTTTTT. The chain joins TRBV3-1 (or the pseudogene TRBV3-2) to TRBJ2-2; D might be TRBD1 (5 bases). Germline CDR1 and CDR2: LGHDT and YNNKEL (reference sequence). The CDR3 consists of 16 residues. V dropped 0 bases and J dropped 1 base, with 9 bases sitting between them.

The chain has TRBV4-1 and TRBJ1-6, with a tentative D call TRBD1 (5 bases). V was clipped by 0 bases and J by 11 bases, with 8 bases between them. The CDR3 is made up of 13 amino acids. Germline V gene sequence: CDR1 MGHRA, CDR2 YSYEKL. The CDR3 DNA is TGCGCCAGCAGCCAAGATCAGGGTACACCCCTCCACTTT. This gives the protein CASSQDQGTPLHF.

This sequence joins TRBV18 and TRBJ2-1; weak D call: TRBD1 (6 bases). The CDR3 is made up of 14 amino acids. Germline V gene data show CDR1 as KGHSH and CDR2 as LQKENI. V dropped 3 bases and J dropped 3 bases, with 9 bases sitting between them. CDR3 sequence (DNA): TGTGCCAGCTCACCGGGGGCCGGCTACAATGAGCAGTTCTTC. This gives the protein CASSPGAGYNEQFF.

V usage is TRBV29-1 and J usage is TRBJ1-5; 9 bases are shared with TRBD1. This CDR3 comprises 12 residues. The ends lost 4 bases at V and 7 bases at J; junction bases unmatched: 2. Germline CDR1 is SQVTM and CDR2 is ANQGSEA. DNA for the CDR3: TGCAGCGTTGCCACAGGGGGCCAGCCCCAGCATTTT. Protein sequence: CSVATGGQPQHF.

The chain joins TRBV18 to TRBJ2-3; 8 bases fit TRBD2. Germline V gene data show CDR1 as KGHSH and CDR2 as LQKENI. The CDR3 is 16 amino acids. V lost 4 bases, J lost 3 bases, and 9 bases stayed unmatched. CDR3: CASSQKRELRTDTQYF. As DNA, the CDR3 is TGTGCCAGCTCACAAAAGCGGGAGCTAAGAACAGATACGCAGTATTTT. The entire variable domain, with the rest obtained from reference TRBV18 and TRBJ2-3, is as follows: NAGVMQNPRHLVRRRGQEARLRCSPMKGHSHVYWYRQLPEEGLKFMVYLQKENIIDESGMPKERFSAEFPKEGPSILRIQQVVRGDSAAYFCASSQKRELRTDTQYFGPGTRLTVL.

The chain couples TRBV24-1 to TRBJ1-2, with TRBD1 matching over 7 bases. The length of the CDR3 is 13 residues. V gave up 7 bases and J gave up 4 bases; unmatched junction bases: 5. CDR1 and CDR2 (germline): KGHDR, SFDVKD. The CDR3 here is CATSETGSYGYTF. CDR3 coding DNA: TGTGCCACCAGCGAGACAGGGTCCTATGGCTACACCTTC.

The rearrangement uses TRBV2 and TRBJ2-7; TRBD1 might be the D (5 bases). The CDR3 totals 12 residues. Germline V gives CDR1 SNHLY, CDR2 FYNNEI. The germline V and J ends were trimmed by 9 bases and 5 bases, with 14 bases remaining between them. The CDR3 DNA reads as TGTGCCAGTAAGACCGACAGCCACGAGCAGTACTTC. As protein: CASKTDSHEQYF.

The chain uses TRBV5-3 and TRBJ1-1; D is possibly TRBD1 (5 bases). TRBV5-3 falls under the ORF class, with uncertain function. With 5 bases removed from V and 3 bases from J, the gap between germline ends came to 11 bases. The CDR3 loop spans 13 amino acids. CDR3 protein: CARRKGTYTEAFF. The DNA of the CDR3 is TGTGCCAGAAGAAAAGGGACCTACACTGAAGCTTTCTTT.

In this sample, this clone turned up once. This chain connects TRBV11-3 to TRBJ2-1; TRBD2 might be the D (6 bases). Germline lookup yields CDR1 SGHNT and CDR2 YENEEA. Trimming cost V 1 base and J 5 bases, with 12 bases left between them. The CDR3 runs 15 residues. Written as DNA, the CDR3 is TGTGCCAGCAGCTTAGGCGCTAGCGAAAACAATGAGCAGTTCTTC. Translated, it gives CASSLGASENNEQFF. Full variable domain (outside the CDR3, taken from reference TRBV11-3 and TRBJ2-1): EAGVVQSPRYKIIEKKQPVAFWCNPISGHNTLYWYLQNLGQGPELLIRYENEEAVDDSQLPKDRFSAERLKGVDSTLKIQPAELGDSAVYLCASSLGASENNEQFFGPGTRLTVL.

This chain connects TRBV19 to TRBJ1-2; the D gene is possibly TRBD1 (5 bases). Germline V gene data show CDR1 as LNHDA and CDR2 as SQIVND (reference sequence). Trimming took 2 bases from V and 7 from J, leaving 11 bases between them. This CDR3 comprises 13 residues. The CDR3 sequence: CASSILTGGGYTF. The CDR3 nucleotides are TGTGCCAGTAGTATATTAACAGGTGGTGGCTACACCTTC.

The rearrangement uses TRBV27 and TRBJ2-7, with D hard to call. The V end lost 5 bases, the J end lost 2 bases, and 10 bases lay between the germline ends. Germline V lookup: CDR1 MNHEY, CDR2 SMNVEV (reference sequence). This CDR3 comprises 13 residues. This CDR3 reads CASSPGGPYEQYF. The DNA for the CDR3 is TGTGCCAGCAGTCCTGGCGGTCCCTACGAGCAGTACTTC.

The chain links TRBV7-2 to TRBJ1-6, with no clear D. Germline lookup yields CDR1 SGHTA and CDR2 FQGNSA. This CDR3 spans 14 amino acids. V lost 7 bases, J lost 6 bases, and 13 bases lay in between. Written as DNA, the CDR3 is TGTGCCAGCAAACCATACGGGTCTAATTCACCCCTCCACTTT. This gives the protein CASKPYGSNSPLHF.

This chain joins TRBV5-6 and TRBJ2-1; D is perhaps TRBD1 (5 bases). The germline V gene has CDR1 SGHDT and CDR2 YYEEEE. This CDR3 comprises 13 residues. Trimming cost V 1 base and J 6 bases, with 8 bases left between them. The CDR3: CASSLTTVNEQFF. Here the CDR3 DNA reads TGTGCCAGCAGCTTGACGACAGTCAATGAGCAGTTCTTC.

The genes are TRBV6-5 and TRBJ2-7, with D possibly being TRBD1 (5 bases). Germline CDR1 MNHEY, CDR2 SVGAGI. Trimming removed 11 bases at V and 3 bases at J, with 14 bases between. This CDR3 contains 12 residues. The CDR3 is CAPHRRDYEQYF. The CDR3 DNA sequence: TGTGCCCCCCACCGCAGGGACTACGAGCAGTACTTC.

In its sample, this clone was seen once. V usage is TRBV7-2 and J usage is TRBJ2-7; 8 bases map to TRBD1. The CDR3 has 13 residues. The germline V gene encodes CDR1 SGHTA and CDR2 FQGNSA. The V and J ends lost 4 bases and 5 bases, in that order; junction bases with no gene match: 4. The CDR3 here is CASSSDRGDEQYF. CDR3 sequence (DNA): TGTGCCAGCAGCTCCGACAGGGGAGACGAGCAGTACTTC.

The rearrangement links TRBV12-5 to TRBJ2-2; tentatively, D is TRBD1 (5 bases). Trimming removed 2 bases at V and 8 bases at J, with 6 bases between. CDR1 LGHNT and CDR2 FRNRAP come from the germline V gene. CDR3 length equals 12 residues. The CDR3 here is CASGLNRGELFF. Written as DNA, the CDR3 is TGTGCTAGTGGTTTGAACAGGGGGGAGCTGTTTTTT. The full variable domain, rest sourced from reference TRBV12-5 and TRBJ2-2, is DARVTQTPRHKVTEMGQEVTMRCQPILGHNTVFWYRQTMMQGLELLAYFRNRAPLDDSGMPKDRFSAEMPDATLATLKIQPSEPRDSAVYFCASGLNRGELFFGEGSRLTVL.

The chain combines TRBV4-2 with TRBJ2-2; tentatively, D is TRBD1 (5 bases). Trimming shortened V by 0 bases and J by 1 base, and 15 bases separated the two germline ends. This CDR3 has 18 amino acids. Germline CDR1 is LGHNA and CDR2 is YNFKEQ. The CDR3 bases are TGTGCCAGCAGCCAAGATGGTTCAGGGCCGGGGAACACCGGGGAGCTGTTTTTT. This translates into CASSQDGSGPGNTGELFF.

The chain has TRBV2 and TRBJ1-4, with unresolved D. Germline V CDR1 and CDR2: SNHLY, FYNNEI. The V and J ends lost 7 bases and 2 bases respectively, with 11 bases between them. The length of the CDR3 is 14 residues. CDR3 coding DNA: TGTGCCAGCAACTTCAGAGGGACTAATGAAAAACTGTTTTTT. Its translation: CASNFRGTNEKLFF.